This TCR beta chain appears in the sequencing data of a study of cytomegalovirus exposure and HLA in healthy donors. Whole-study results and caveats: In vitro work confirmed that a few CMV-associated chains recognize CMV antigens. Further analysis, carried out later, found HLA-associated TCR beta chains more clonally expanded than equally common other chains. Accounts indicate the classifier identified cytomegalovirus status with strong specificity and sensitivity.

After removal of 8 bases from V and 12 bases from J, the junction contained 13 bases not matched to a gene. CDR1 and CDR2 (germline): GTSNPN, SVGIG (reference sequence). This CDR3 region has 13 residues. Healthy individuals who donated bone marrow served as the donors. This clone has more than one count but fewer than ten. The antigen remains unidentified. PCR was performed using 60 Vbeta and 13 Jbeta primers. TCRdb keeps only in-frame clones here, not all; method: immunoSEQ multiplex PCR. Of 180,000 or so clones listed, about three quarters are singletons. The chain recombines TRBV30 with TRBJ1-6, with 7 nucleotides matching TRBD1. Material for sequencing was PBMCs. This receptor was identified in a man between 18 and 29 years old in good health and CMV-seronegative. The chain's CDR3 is CAVTGSGGGPLHF. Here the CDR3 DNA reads TGTGCCGTGACAGGGTCGGGTGGTGGACCCCTCCACTTT.